This T cell receptor (beta chain) came from a study of control samples from healthy donors and cancer patients. The protocol was immunoSEQ multiplex PCR, while the TCRdb copy is restricted to in-frame clones and leaves out a portion. The table has approximately 12,000 clones, roughly 94% seen once. Per germline, CDR1 SGHVS and CDR2 FNYEAQ. The CDR3 length is 16 residues. V shed 1 base, J shed 4 bases, and the junction held 9 bases outside the gene matches. The source material was PBMCs. The receptor's source is a man aged 70 or older with head and neck cancer. The chain has TRBV7-6 and TRBJ2-5, with TRBD2 matching 7 bases. The CDR3 coding sequence is TGTGCCAGCAGCTTAGGGGTGCTGGGGGAGGGAGAGACCCAGTACTTC. Protein sequence: CASSLGVLGEGETQYF.